Shown below are 14 T cell receptor beta chains from a single sample sequenced in a study of blood T cell repertoires in COVID-19. Produced via immunoSEQ multiplex PCR; TCRdb's table is partial and in-frame only. The sample records approximately 150,000 clones, about four fifths being singletons. The specimen sequenced was peripheral blood. The receptors here all came from a man aged 55-75 years with acute or convalescent COVID-19.

The chain employs TRBV9 and TRBJ2-5; the match to TRBD1 covers 7 bases. V shed 3 bases, J shed 5 bases, and the junction held 1 base outside the gene matches. Germline CDR1 and CDR2: SGDLS and YYNGEE. The CDR3 extends over 12 amino acids. The DNA of the CDR3 is TGTGCCAGCAGCGAGACAGGGGAGACCCAGTACTTC. It translates to CASSETGETQYF.

This chain links TRBV23-1 with TRBJ2-3; possible D gene TRBD1, 5 bases. TRBV23-1 is an open reading frame, and its role is uncertain. The CDR3 length is 18 residues. Trimming removed 0 bases from V and 5 bases from J, with 21 bases in between. CDR3 DNA sequence: TGCGCCAGCAGTCAATCCGACCGAGGTGAAGGCCAGGGAGATACGCAGTATTTT. Protein sequence: CASSQSDRGEGQGDTQYF.

The chain links TRBV6-5 to TRBJ1-1; D not resolved. Germline V gives CDR1 MNHEY, CDR2 SVGAGI. Trimming removed 1 base at V and 5 bases at J, with 8 bases between. This CDR3 comprises 13 residues. In DNA form, the CDR3 reads TGTGCCAGCAGTTACTGGCGAGGGACTGAAGCTTTCTTT. Translation gives CASSYWRGTEAFF.

The chain joins TRBV7-2 to TRBJ1-1; the D gene is possibly TRBD1 (6 bases). Trimming shortened V by 6 bases and J by 5 bases, and 13 bases separated the two germline ends. The CDR3 covers 13 residues. Germline V gene lookup returns CDR1 SGHTA and CDR2 FQGNSA. CDR3 bases: TGTGCCAGCAGGGAGGGGGGGAGGACTGAAGCTTTCTTT. It is translated as CASREGGRTEAFF. The variable domain in full, completed from reference TRBV7-2 and TRBJ1-1, reads GAGVSQSPSNKVTEKGKDVELRCDPISGHTALYWYRQSLGQGLEFLIYFQGNSAPDKSGLPSDRFSAERTGGSVSTLTIQRTQQEDSAVYLCASREGGRTEAFFGQGTRLTVV.

The chain has TRBV18 and TRBJ2-3; 7 nucleotides align to TRBD1. CDR3 length: 18 amino acids. V was clipped by 1 base and J by 0 bases; unmatched bases: 10. CDR1 is KGHSH, CDR2 LQKENI, per germline. For the CDR3, the DNA is TGTGCCAGCTCACCACTATCAGGGACAGCCCTTAGCACAGATACGCAGTATTTT. Encoded protein: CASSPLSGTALSTDTQYF. Full variable domain (missing parts from reference TRBV18 and TRBJ2-3): NAGVMQNPRHLVRRRGQEARLRCSPMKGHSHVYWYRQLPEEGLKFMVYLQKENIIDESGMPKERFSAEFPKEGPSILRIQQVVRGDSAAYFCASSPLSGTALSTDTQYFGPGTRLTVL.

This rearrangement joins TRBV11-2 to TRBJ1-3, with no clear D. V shed 2 bases and J shed 3 bases, with 8 bases lying between them. The germline V gene encodes CDR1 SGHAT and CDR2 FQNNGV. The CDR3 length is 14 residues. The CDR3: CASSLRGYGNTIYF. DNA of the CDR3: TGTGCCAGCAGCTTACGGGGATATGGAAACACCATATATTTT.

The gene calls are TRBV3-1 (or the pseudogene TRBV3-2) and TRBJ2-7; 7 positions agree with TRBD1. The germline CDR1 and CDR2 sequences are LGHDT and YNNKEL (reference sequence). V gave up 1 base and J gave up 5 bases; unmatched junction bases: 5. This CDR3 region has 14 residues. CDR3 protein: CASSQVRGSHEQYF. The CDR3 coding sequence is TGTGCCAGCAGCCAAGTCAGGGGGAGCCACGAGCAGTACTTC.

The chain has TRBV25-1 and TRBJ2-5; TRBD1 might be the D (6 bases). Germline CDR1 is MGHDK and CDR2 is SYGVNS. The CDR3 has 17 amino acids. V gave up 4 bases and J gave up 1 base, with 19 bases separating them. In nucleotides, the CDR3 is TGTGCCAGCAGTGCTGACAGGAGGAATTTCGGCCAAGAGACCCAGTACTTC. It translates to CASSADRRNFGQETQYF.

The V call is TRBV7-2, the J call TRBJ2-5, with 7 bases that match TRBD1. Germline trimming cut 1 base from V and 5 bases from J; bases unmatched to any gene: 7. The CDR3 extends over 15 amino acids. CDR1 and CDR2 from the germline V gene are SGHTA and FQGNSA. The CDR3 DNA is TGTGCCAGCAGCTTAGACAGGGGCGCAGGGGAGACCCAGTACTTC. As protein: CASSLDRGAGETQYF.

The V and J genes are TRBV5-4 and TRBJ1-1, with D possibly being TRBD1 (6 bases). The CDR3 sequence is 14 residues long. V lost 5 bases to trimming and J lost 3 bases, with 14 bases between them. In germline, CDR1 is SGHNT, CDR2 YYREEE (reference sequence). The CDR3 coding sequence is TGTGCCAGCAGGAGAGGGGGGAGGGACACTGAAGCTTTCTTT. It specifies CASRRGGRDTEAFF.

Notes on this clone: An end of the junction does not agree with germline; a read error may underlie this. The CDR3 loop reads CSVEGGWGPDTQYF. The CDR3 region has the DNA TGCAGCGTAGAAGGCGGCTGGGGGCCAGATACGCAGTATTTT. The chain has TRBV29-1 and TRBJ2-3, with a weak D call TRBD1 (6 bases). CDR1 is SQVTM and CDR2 is ANQGSEA in the germline V gene. The CDR3 spans 14 residues.

This sequence joins TRBV6-5 and TRBJ1-3; tentatively, D is TRBD1 (5 bases). This CDR3 is built from 16 residues. The germline V gene encodes CDR1 MNHEY and CDR2 SVGAGI. The ends were cut back, 0 bases at V and 0 bases at J, with 9 bases in the middle. CDR3 DNA sequence: TGTGCCAGCAGTTACTCGGGCAGGGACTCTGGAAACACCATATATTTT. It codes for CASSYSGRDSGNTIYF.

This clone was observed once. The gene calls are TRBV4-2 and TRBJ2-5; TRBD2 matches at 7 bases. V gave up 3 bases and J gave up 7 bases; unmatched junction bases: 11. The CDR3 is 15 residues long. Germline CDR1 LGHNA, CDR2 YNFKEQ. As DNA, the CDR3 is TGTGCCAGCAGCCAGGAGCGGGGTCGGCTGGCGACCCAGTACTTC. Its protein product is CASSQERGRLATQYF.

The rearrangement joins TRBV6-5 to TRBJ1-2, with D possibly matching TRBD1 (6 bases). The germline gives CDR1 MNHEY, CDR2 SVGAGI. V was clipped by 6 bases and J by 4 bases, with 12 bases between them. This CDR3 has 13 amino acids. This CDR3 reads CASSITGIYGYTF. The CDR3 region has the DNA TGTGCCAGCAGCATTACAGGGATCTATGGCTACACCTTC.